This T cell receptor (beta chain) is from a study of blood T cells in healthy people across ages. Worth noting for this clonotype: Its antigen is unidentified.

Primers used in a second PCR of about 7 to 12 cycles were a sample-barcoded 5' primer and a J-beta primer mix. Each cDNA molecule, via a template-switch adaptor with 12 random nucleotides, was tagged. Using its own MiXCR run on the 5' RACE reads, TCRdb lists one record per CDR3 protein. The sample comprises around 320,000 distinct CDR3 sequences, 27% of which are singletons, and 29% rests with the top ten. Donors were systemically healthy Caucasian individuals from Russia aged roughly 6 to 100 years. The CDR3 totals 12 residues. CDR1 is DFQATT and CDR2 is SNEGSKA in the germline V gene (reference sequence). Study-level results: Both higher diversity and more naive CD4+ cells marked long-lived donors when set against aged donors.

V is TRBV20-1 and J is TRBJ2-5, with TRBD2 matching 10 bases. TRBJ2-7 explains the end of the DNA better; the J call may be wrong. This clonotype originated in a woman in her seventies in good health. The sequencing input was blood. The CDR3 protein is CSATSGRSEQYF. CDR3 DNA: TGCAGTGCTACTAGCGGGAGATCCGAGCAGTACTTC.